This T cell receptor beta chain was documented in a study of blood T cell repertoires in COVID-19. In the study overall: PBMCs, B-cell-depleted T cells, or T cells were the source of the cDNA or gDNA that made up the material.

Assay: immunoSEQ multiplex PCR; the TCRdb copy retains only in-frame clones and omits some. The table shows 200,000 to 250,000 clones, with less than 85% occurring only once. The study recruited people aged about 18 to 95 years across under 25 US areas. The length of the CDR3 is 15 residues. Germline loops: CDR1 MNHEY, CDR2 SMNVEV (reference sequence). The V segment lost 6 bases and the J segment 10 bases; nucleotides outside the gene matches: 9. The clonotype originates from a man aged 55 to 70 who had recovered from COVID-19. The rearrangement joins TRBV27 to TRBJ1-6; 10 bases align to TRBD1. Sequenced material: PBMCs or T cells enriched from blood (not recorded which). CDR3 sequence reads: CASSRDRGRRSPLHF. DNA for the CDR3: TGTGCCAGCAGCCGGGACAGGGGCCGCCGATCACCCCTCCACTTT.